The 11 T cell receptor beta chains presented below share a single source sample, sequenced in a study of cytomegalovirus exposure and HLA in healthy donors. PCR amplification relied on 60 Vbeta primers (plus 13 Jbeta primers). Assay: immunoSEQ multiplex PCR; the TCRdb copy retains only in-frame clones and omits some. The data hold about 140,000 clones, with 70% to 85% observed a single time. The sequencing sample was made of PBMCs. All receptors come from a man between 40 and 49 years old in good health and CMV-seropositive.

The V gene is TRBV7-6, the J gene TRBJ2-5; 7 nucleotides match TRBD2. TRBJ2-7 matches the DNA end more closely, so the J call is doubtful. Germline CDR1 and CDR2: SGHVS and FNYEAQ. The CDR3 has 14 residues. Here the CDR3 DNA reads TGTGCCAGCAGCTTAGGGGGGAGGGCCTACGAGCAGTACTTC. Translation: CASSLGGRAYEQYF.

V and J are TRBV7-2 and TRBJ1-4, with 10 bases that match TRBD1. Germline-derived CDR1 and CDR2 are SGHTA and FQGNSA. Germline trimming cut 6 bases from V and 6 bases from J; bases unmatched to any gene: 4. This CDR3 is built from 14 residues. The CDR3 spells CASRLGTGDEKLFF. CDR3 nucleotide sequence: TGTGCCAGCAGACTCGGGACAGGGGATGAAAAACTGTTTTTT.

The chain joins TRBV5-1 to TRBJ2-2; perhaps TRBD1 as D (5 bases). CDR1 SGHRS and CDR2 YFSETQ come from the germline V gene. V was shortened by 4 bases and J by 2 bases, with 15 bases between the two germline ends. The CDR3 has 16 residues. The CDR3 loop is CASSPPTTANTGELFF. In nucleotides, the CDR3 is TGCGCCAGCAGCCCACCTACGACAGCCAACACCGGGGAGCTGTTTTTT. Based on the CDR3 plus reference TRBV5-1 and TRBJ2-2, the full variable domain is KAGVTQTPRYLIKTRGQQVTLSCSPISGHRSVSWYQQTPGQGLQFLFEYFSETQRNKGNFPGRFSGRQFSNSRSEMNVSTLELGDSALYLCASSPPTTANTGELFFGEGSRLTVL.

The chain is built from TRBV29-1 and TRBJ1-2, with D possibly TRBD1 on 5 matching bases. Trimming took off 3 bases at V and 5 bases at J, with 19 bases between the two ends. CDR1 and CDR2 (germline): SQVTM, ANQGSEA. This CDR3 region has 15 residues. The CDR3 region is CSVDGARQRLYGYTF. In DNA form, the CDR3 reads TGCAGCGTTGATGGGGCCAGGCAACGCCTATATGGCTACACCTTC.

V is TRBV7-6 and J is TRBJ1-4, with 7 bases identical to TRBD1. V was clipped by 4 bases and J by 8 bases; unmatched bases: 16. Germline V gene data show CDR1 as SGHVS and CDR2 as FNYEAQ. This CDR3 has 17 amino acids. CDR3 residues: CASSSRQGFREGEKLFF. The CDR3, as DNA: TGTGCCAGCAGCTCTCGACAGGGATTTCGGGAAGGGGAAAAACTGTTTTTT.

This clone turned up a few times. The chain combines TRBV27 with TRBJ2-7; TRBD1 agrees at 10 bases. This CDR3 is 15 amino acids long. Unmatched junction bases numbered 9, after V lost 6 bases and J lost 4 bases. Germline loops: CDR1 MNHEY, CDR2 SMNVEV (reference sequence). The CDR3, as DNA: TGTGCCAGCAGCTTGCAGGGACAGGGGACTTACGAGCAGTACTTC. Translating it yields CASSLQGQGTYEQYF.

Only a few counts were recorded for this clone. The genes are TRBV5-4 and TRBJ1-6; D not certain. Germline CDR1 and CDR2: SGHNT and YYREEE (reference sequence). V lost 0 bases, J lost 0 bases, and 10 bases lay in between. This CDR3 is 17 amino acids long. This CDR3 reads CASSLASGSSYNSPLHF. CDR3 nucleotides: TGTGCCAGCAGCTTGGCCAGTGGGAGCTCCTATAATTCACCCCTCCACTTT.

The rearrangement joins TRBV6-1 to TRBJ1-5; 7 nucleotides agree with TRBD1. After removal of 6 bases from V and 0 bases from J, the junction contained 5 bases not matched to a gene. CDR1 is MNHNS, CDR2 SASEGT, per germline. This CDR3 region has 15 residues. The CDR3: CASRFDRVSNQPQHF. In nucleotides, the CDR3 is TGTGCCAGCAGGTTCGACAGGGTTAGCAATCAGCCCCAGCATTTT.

This chain links TRBV6-4 with TRBJ2-1, with D possibly TRBD2 on 5 matching bases. The CDR3 is 13 residues long. V lost 8 bases, J lost 0 bases, and 8 bases lay in between. Germline CDR1 and CDR2: MRHNA and SNTAGT. The CDR3 DNA reads as TGTGCCAGCGGACTGACCTCCTACAATGAGCAGTTCTTC. Its protein product is CASGLTSYNEQFF.

The chain couples TRBV6-1 to TRBJ2-1; 7 positions match TRBD2. Unmatched junction bases numbered 1, after V lost 10 bases and J lost 10 bases. Germline CDR1 and CDR2: MNHNS and SASEGT. The CDR3 loop spans 9 amino acids. CDR3 nucleotide sequence: TGTGCCACCGGGGGGGAGCAGTTCTTC. Its translation: CATGGEQFF.

The chain links TRBV2 to TRBJ1-4; weak D call: TRBD1 (6 bases). CDR1 is SNHLY, CDR2 FYNNEI, per germline. The CDR3 is 14 residues long. V was clipped by 5 bases and J by 5 bases, with 12 bases between them. The CDR3 DNA reads as TGTGCCAGCAGTTTGACAGGAAGCAATGAAAAACTGTTTTTT. This translates into CASSLTGSNEKLFF. Combining the CDR3 with reference TRBV2 and TRBJ1-4 gives the whole variable domain EPEVTQTPSHQVTQMGQEVILRCVPISNHLYFYWYRQILGQKVEFLVSFYNNEISEKSEIFDDQFSVERPDGSNFTLKIRSTKLEDSAMYFCASSLTGSNEKLFFGSGTQLSVL.